The subject of this entry is one T cell receptor (beta chain). The data were taken from a study of blood T cell repertoires in COVID-19. Overall study context: The United States, Italy and Spain supplied acute and convalescent COVID-19 samples.

Methods used by the authors: Amplification of reference gene primers was used by the study to estimate nucleated cell counts. The data were produced by immunoSEQ multiplex PCR, yet TCRdb's version contains in-frame clones alone and is incomplete. The D gene and trimming were derived from the DNA, and the V and J assignments and clone size from that table. The table records 150,000 to 200,000 clones, 65% to 85% of them present only once. Participant ages covered roughly 18 to 89 years across 20 to 25 US areas. Sequences were obtained from PBMCs or T cells enriched from blood (not recorded which). The sequence came from a man aged 40-49 years who had recovered from COVID-19.

In DNA, the CDR3 is TGTGCCTGGAGTGCGTCCCCGCCGGGCAATCAGCCCCAGCATTTT. Residues: CAWSASPPGNQPQHF. The chain is built from TRBV30 and TRBJ1-5; D unresolved. Looked up from germline, CDR1 is GTSNPN and CDR2 is SVGIG (reference sequence). Trimming cost V 1 base and J 2 bases, with 12 bases left between them. This CDR3 is 15 amino acids long.